One and the same sample provided the 20 T cell receptor beta chains below, sequenced in a study of response to subunit inactivated influenza vaccine. TCRdb itself ran the RT-PCR reads through MiXCR, one entry per CDR3 protein. The data hold 300,000 to 350,000 distinct CDR3 sequences, with 20% to 25% observed a single time. This sample comprised PBMCs from blood, obtained less than 22 months after vaccination. The receptors originated from a man between 50 and 75 years old who received an inactivated influenza vaccine.

The genes are TRBV12-3 or TRBV12-4 and TRBJ1-1; D gene ambiguous. This CDR3 contains 15 residues. With 3 bases removed from V and 1 base from J, the gap between germline ends came to 12 bases. CDR3 loop: CASSFFRQANTEAFF. CDR3 bases: TGTGCCAGCAGTTTCTTTCGTCAGGCGAACACTGAAGCTTTCTTT.

This clonotype was found many times. The rearrangement joins TRBV6-4 to TRBJ1-1; 8 bases fit TRBD1. Germline CDR1 MRHNA, CDR2 SNTAGT. Trimming at V came to 6 bases and at J to 7 bases, leaving 10 bases not matched to a gene. This CDR3 has 14 residues. CDR3 sequence (DNA): TGTGCCAGCAGCGACCGGACAGGGAGAATTGAAGCTTTCTTT. It codes for CASSDRTGRIEAFF.

This clonotype has more than one count but fewer than ten. The rearrangement links TRBV20-1 to TRBJ1-3; the match to TRBD1 covers 8 bases. The junction had 4 bases not matched to a gene; V was cut back by 6 bases and J by 0 bases. The CDR3 has 14 amino acids. Germline V gives CDR1 DFQATT, CDR2 SNEGSKA (reference sequence). CDR3: CSASQGVSGNTIYF. The CDR3 DNA is TGCAGTGCCTCACAGGGGGTCTCTGGAAACACCATATATTTT.

The chain has TRBV4-2 and TRBJ1-2; D remains unclear. Deletions cut 0 bases from V and 4 bases from J, with 15 bases between. Germline values: CDR1 LGHNA, CDR2 YNFKEQ. The CDR3 has 16 amino acids. The CDR3 bases are TGTGCCAGCAGCCAAGATCACTCGGCTATGGGCTATGGCTACACCTTC. Amino acids: CASSQDHSAMGYGYTF.

This clonotype was seen many times. V is TRBV28 and J is TRBJ1-5, with D perhaps matching TRBD1 (6 bases). The V gene's germline CDR1 is MDHEN and CDR2 SYDVKM. The CDR3 is 15 amino acids. The V end lost 8 bases, the J end lost 0 bases, and 14 bases lay between the germline ends. CDR3 bases: TGTGCCAGCCGTGACAGGACTTATAGCAATCAGCCCCAGCATTTT. Encoded protein: CASRDRTYSNQPQHF.

This clonotype was seen a few times. This chain links TRBV5-1 with TRBJ1-1; TRBD1 might be the D (5 bases). CDR1 is SGHRS, CDR2 YFSETQ, per germline. The V and J ends lost 0 bases and 0 bases respectively, with 15 bases between them. The CDR3 loop spans 17 amino acids. In DNA form, the CDR3 reads TGCGCCAGCAGCTTGGCCGGTTCAGGGAAAGTGAACACTGAAGCTTTCTTT. Its translation: CASSLAGSGKVNTEAFF.

This clonotype showed up just a few times. The chain has TRBV7-9 and TRBJ2-7; a weak D match, TRBD1 (6 bases). Germline assignment: CDR1 SEHNR and CDR2 FQNEAQ (reference sequence). The CDR3 totals 15 residues. Trimming removed 5 bases at V and 2 bases at J, with 16 bases between. The CDR3 loop is CASSLRDTFAYEQYF. DNA for the CDR3: TGTGCCAGCAGCCTCAGGGACACATTCGCCTACGAGCAGTACTTC.

In its sample, this clonotype was seen a few times. The gene calls are TRBV4-1 and TRBJ1-5, with 7 bases fitting TRBD1. V lost 0 bases to trimming and J lost 2 bases; unmatched junction nucleotides: 1. Germline loops: CDR1 MGHRA, CDR2 YSYEKL. The CDR3 spans 15 residues. CDR3 amino acids: CASSQDDRGNQPQHF. As DNA, the CDR3 is TGCGCCAGCAGCCAAGATGACAGGGGCAATCAGCCCCAGCATTTT.

The chain carries TRBV3-1 and TRBJ2-2; D is uncertain. The CDR3 is 14 residues long. Looked up from germline, CDR1 is LGHDT and CDR2 is YNNKEL (reference sequence). The V end was cut by 2 bases, the J end by 3 bases, with 7 bases between. The DNA of the CDR3 is TGTGCCAGCAGCCAAAGGGCGGACACCGGGGAGCTGTTTTTT. Protein sequence: CASSQRADTGELFF.

CDR3 sequence: CASETGGEWSNQPQHF. Written as DNA, the CDR3 is TGTGCCAGCGAGACAGGGGGCGAGTGGAGCAATCAGCCCCAGCATTTT. The chain links TRBV6-2 or TRBV6-3 to TRBJ1-5, with TRBD1 matching 10 bases. The CDR3 is 16 residues long. V shed 8 bases, J shed 1 base, and the junction held 8 bases outside the gene matches. Germline CDR1 and CDR2: MNHEY and SVGEGT.

The V and J genes are TRBV27 and TRBJ2-1; D is possibly TRBD1 (5 bases). This CDR3 spans 16 amino acids. From germline, CDR1 is MNHEY and CDR2 SMNVEV (reference sequence). V lost 5 bases and J lost 1, with 15 bases in between. DNA of the CDR3: TGTGCCAGCAGTCCTTCTTCAGGGTTGTCCTACAATGAGCAGTTCTTC. It specifies CASSPSSGLSYNEQFF.

This clonotype was seen a handful of times. The chain uses TRBV3-1 and TRBJ2-4; 9 positions match TRBD2. This CDR3 has 17 amino acids. V dropped 1 base and J dropped 4; count of bases not matched to a gene: 8. Per the germline V gene, CDR1 is LGHDT and CDR2 is YNNKEL (reference sequence). For the CDR3, the DNA is TGTGCCAGCAGCCAAGGGCGCGGGCGGGGGGGTAAAAACATTCAGTACTTC. As protein: CASSQGRGRGGKNIQYF.

As to this clonotype: This may come from a read error, since a much larger clone is one base off. The CDR3 ends on some other residue instead of the conserved phenylalanine or tryptophan, so this is likely a read error. The gene calls are TRBV7-2 and TRBJ1-5; maybe TRBD1 (5 bases). The CDR3 spans 15 residues. CDR1 and CDR2 from the germline V gene are SGHTA and FQGNSA. V was trimmed by 2 bases and J by 5 bases, leaving 13 bases between them. CDR3 nucleotides: TGTGCCAGCAGCTTAATTTCAATGGGGCATCAGCCCCAGCATTGT. Its translation: CASSLISMGHQPQHC.

The chain uses TRBV20-1 and TRBJ2-1; 7 positions agree with TRBD2. Germline-derived CDR1 and CDR2 are DFQATT and SNEGSKA (reference sequence). V was pared by 4 bases and J by 7 bases, with 4 bases of the junction left unmatched. The CDR3 contains 12 residues. Written as DNA, the CDR3 is TGCAGTGCTATAGCGGGTGTGAATGAGCAGTTCTTC. Translated, it gives CSAIAGVNEQFF.

The J gene is TRBJ1-6, the V gene TRBV21-1; TRBD1, as called in the table, went unchecked against the DNA. TRBV21-1 is shown as a pseudogene. This CDR3 region has 17 residues. DNA of the CDR3: TGTGCCAGCAGCACCCCTAGGGGAAAGGGTCATAATTCACCCCTCCACTTT. Its translation is CASSTPRGKGHNSPLHF.

Many counts were recorded for this clonotype. The rearrangement uses TRBV7-9 and TRBJ1-1; no firm D call. The CDR3 contains 14 residues. The germline V gene has CDR1 SEHNR and CDR2 FQNEAQ (reference sequence). Trimming stripped 1 base from V and 7 bases from J, with 13 bases between. In DNA form, the CDR3 reads TGTGCCAGCAGCTTAGAAGGATTAGGAGGTGAAGCTTTCTTT. Translated, it gives CASSLEGLGGEAFF.

The chain employs TRBV7-2 and TRBJ1-4; D is uncertain. CDR1 SGHTA and CDR2 FQGNSA come from the germline V gene. Trimming removed 5 bases at V and 8 bases at J, with 12 bases between. The CDR3 is 13 residues long. The CDR3 protein is CASSVQIREKLFF. The DNA for the CDR3 is TGTGCCAGCAGCGTACAGATTCGCGAAAAACTGTTTTTT.

The chain combines TRBV12-3 or TRBV12-4 with TRBJ2-1; 12 bases agree with TRBD2. Germline trimming cut 6 bases from V and 1 base from J; bases unmatched to any gene: 1. The CDR3 runs 15 residues. CDR3 nucleotides: TGTGCCAGCAGCACTAGCGGGGGGTCCTACAATGAGCAGTTCTTC. Protein: CASSTSGGSYNEQFF.

This chain connects TRBV27 to TRBJ1-5, with D unclear. The CDR3 runs to 18 residues. V was clipped by 0 bases and J by 5 bases, with 20 bases between them. CDR1 MNHEY and CDR2 SMNVEV come from the germline V gene (reference sequence). CDR3 sequence reads: CASSLSSAGVEVDQPQHF. CDR3 coding DNA: TGTGCCAGCAGTTTATCGTCGGCCGGGGTCGAAGTTGATCAGCCCCAGCATTTT.

CDR3 sequence reads: CASRIMTGLPSGNTIYF. The CDR3 coding sequence is TGTGCCAGCAGGATAATGACAGGGCTCCCTTCTGGAAACACCATATATTTT. The V gene is TRBV28, the J gene TRBJ1-3, with 7 bases matching TRBD1. V shed 6 bases and J 1 base; nucleotides not matched to a gene: 12. The CDR3 has 17 residues. Germline-derived CDR1 and CDR2 are MDHEN and SYDVKM.